What follows describes a single T cell receptor (beta chain). The antigen is undetermined. This entry comes from a study of blood T cells in healthy people across ages. The CDR3 extends over 17 amino acids. Per the germline V gene, CDR1 is DFQATT and CDR2 is SNEGSKA (reference sequence). The ends lost 2 bases at V and 1 base at J; junction bases unmatched: 12. The use of a sample-barcoded 5' primer and a J-beta primer mix characterized a second PCR of roughly 6 to 11 cycles. Each single sample gave us at least 3 million CDR3-containing paired-end reads. TCRdb redid the calling of the 5' RACE reads with MiXCR, one entry per CDR3 protein. The sample lists 1.5 million to 1.9 million distinct CDR3 sequences; approximately 39% were seen once. General study results and limits: In long-lived donors, naive CD4+ cell counts and diversity exceeded those of aged donors.

J is TRBJ1-1 and V is TRBV20-1, with 8 bases that match TRBD1. The source material was blood. The sequence came from a young woman in good health. The CDR3 is CSARLLGDRWGNTEAFF. The CDR3 bases are TGCAGTGCTAGACTACTTGGGGACAGGTGGGGGAACACTGAAGCTTTCTTT.